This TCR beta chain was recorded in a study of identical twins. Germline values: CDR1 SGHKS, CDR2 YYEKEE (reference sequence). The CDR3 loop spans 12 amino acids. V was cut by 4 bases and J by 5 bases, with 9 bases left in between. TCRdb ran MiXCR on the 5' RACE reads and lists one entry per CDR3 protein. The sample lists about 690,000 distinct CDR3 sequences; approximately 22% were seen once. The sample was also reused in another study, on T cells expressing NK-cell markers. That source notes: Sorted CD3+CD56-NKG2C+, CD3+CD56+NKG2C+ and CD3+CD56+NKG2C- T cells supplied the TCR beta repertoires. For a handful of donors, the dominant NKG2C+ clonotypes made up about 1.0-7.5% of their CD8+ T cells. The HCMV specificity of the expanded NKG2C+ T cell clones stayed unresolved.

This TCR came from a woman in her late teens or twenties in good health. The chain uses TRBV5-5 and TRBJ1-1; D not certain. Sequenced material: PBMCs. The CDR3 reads CASSPAETEAFF. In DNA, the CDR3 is TGTGCCAGCAGCCCGGCTGAGACTGAAGCTTTCTTT.